The T cell receptor beta chain described here comes from a study of T cells after yellow fever vaccination. In TCRdb, the 5' RACE reads were re-called with MiXCR into one record per CDR3 protein. The data show hundreds of thousands of distinct CDR3 sequences, around 3.9% seen once. The CDR3 covers 13 residues. The germline V and J ends were trimmed by 7 bases and 5 bases, with 11 bases remaining between them. The germline CDR1 and CDR2 sequences are SNHLY and FYNNEI. The chain combines TRBV2 with TRBJ2-2; D remains unclear. The origin of this receptor is a man between 18 and 29 years old who received the YFV17D yellow fever vaccine. The sequencing used PBMCs, collected on the day of the yellow fever booster vaccination. The CDR3 nucleotides are TGTGCCAGCAACATAGACTGGACCGGGGAGCTGTTTTTT. Amino acid sequence: CASNIDWTGELFF.